The TCR beta chain under discussion was sequenced for a study of beta chain features in type 1 diabetes. On the study more broadly: Similarity in age, gender and cell yields was seen between patients and healthy donors.

This clone turned up a few times. Its antigen is currently unknown. Since all of the isolated RNA was reverse transcribed, expressed TCRB transcripts were what got sequenced. Repertoires were generated with immunoSEQ multiplex PCR, while TCRdb's copy carries only in-frame clones and drops some. The sample has about 150,000 clones, 10% seen once. Per germline, CDR1 MNHNS and CDR2 SASEGT. This CDR3 comprises 13 residues. V dropped 6 bases and J dropped 6; count of bases not matched to a gene: 6. Findings and caveats of the study: Shortening of TCRB CDR3s, moderate but significant, appeared in all four CD4+ subsets of Type 1 diabetes patients. HLA effects on TCRB rearrangement stayed unresolved here.

Sorting produced populations that all topped 95% purity. This TCR derives from a young man with type 1 diabetes. The chain is built from TRBV6-1 and TRBJ1-1; 8 positions agree with TRBD1. Sequencing input: central memory CD4+ T cells from blood. CDR3 bases: TGTGCCAGCAGGCCGACAGGGGTCCCTGAAGCTTTCTTT. Translating it yields CASRPTGVPEAFF.